This T cell receptor beta chain was recovered during a study of cytomegalovirus exposure and HLA in healthy donors. Study background: The 90 to 150 validation repertoires, a later analysis reported, used the same platform as the 550 to 700 repertoires from the first cohort. General observations from the study: Rarity characterized most TCR sequences, yet some public TCRs appeared in many donors. Listed as cytomegalovirus-associated were 150 to 200 TCR beta chains. Published work reported that the classifier diagnosed cytomegalovirus status with high specificity and sensitivity.

Method: immunoSEQ multiplex PCR; TCRdb's copy keeps in-frame clones and lacks some. The sample lists tens of thousands of clones; approximately 96% were seen once. On this clone itself: No antigen is known for it.

The receptor was derived from a woman aged 18 to 35 in good health and CMV-seropositive. Source material: PBMCs.

The CDR3: CASSPGVAGETGELFF. The CDR3, as DNA: TGTGCCAGCAGCCCCGGGGTAGCGGGAGAAACCGGGGAGCTGTTTTTT. The chain carries TRBV5-6 and TRBJ2-2; 9 bases are a match to TRBD2. The length of the CDR3 is 16 residues. Germline values: CDR1 SGHDT, CDR2 YYEEEE. J gave up 5 bases and V 4 bases, and 9 bases lay outside the gene matches.